A selection of T cell receptor beta chains follows, all from one sample in a study of T cell repertoires in cytomegalovirus infection. Antigens of these TCRs are unknown. TCRdb analysed the reads with MiXCR anew, one entry per CDR3 protein. The data show about 830,000 distinct CDR3 sequences, with over 25% seen just once and over 10% held by the top ten. This specimen was cultured CD8+ T cells from PBMCs, taken from culture after CMV antigen stimulation. The receptors here all came from a human donor in good health (CMV status not recorded). Some clones in this sample may be carry-over from other donors' samples. CDR3s include the opening cysteine and the closing phenylalanine or tryptophan. Fields, in order: J gene, V gene, clone size, D gene, CDR3 DNA, CDR3 protein. D genes are given only for firm matches. Expanded clones are given a class, and other clones once, few, many or no size at all.

TRBJ1-2 TRBV5-1 NA NA TGCGCCAGCAGCTTGAACGTGGAGAACTTAGGCTACACCTTC CASSLNVENLGYTF
TRBJ2-4 TRBV6-2/TRBV6-3 NA NA TGTGCCAGCAGTTACTCCCCAGAGGGCGTTCAGTACTTC CASSYSPEGVQYF
TRBJ2-5 TRBV11-2 NA NA TGTGCCAGCAGCTTAGTTAGGAAAATCCAAGAGACCCAGTACTTC CASSLVRKIQETQYF
TRBJ1-4 TRBV28 few NA TGTGCCAGCAGTTTTCTGTCCTGGCCAGCAACTAATGAAAAACTGTTTTTT CASSFLSWPATNEKLFF
TRBJ2-2 TRBV7-9 NA TRBD1 TGTGCCAGCAGCTCTTCGACAGGGCTGAGGACCGGGGAGCTGTTTTTT CASSSSTGLRTGELFF
TRBJ2-4 TRBV6-8 NA TRBD2 TGTGCCAGCAGCCAGACTAGCGGGGGGCTGAACATTCAGTACTTC CASSQTSGGLNIQYF
TRBJ2-1 TRBV7-8 few TRBD2 TGTGCCAGCAAGGGACTAGCGGGGGGATACAATGAGCAGTTCTTC CASKGLAGGYNEQFF
TRBJ1-2 TRBV7-2 many NA TGTGCCAGCAGCCCGGACGGGAGAGGCTACACCTTC CASSPDGRGYTF
TRBJ1-1 TRBV19 few NA TGTGCCAGTAGTATAGATCGAAGATCGGTTACTGAAGCTTTCTTT CASSIDRRSVTEAFF
TRBJ1-5 TRBV27 few NA TGTGCCAGCAGCTCAGGGTTTCTGCCGCAGCCCCAGCATTTT CASSSGFLPQPQHF
TRBJ1-4 TRBV5-4 NA NA TGTGCCAGCAGCTTGATTGGGTCCAGGGGCGAGGCGGAAAAACTGTTTTTT CASSLIGSRGEAEKLFF
TRBJ2-7 TRBV5-8 NA NA TGTGCCAGCAGCTTGGATGTGACGGAGGCCTACGAGCAGTACTTC CASSLDVTEAYEQYF
TRBJ2-7 TRBV20-1 NA NA TGCAGTGCTAGTGGACAGACAATGGGCGAGCAGTACTTC CSASGQTMGEQYF
TRBJ2-5 TRBV27 NA NA TGTGCCAGCAGTTTACAGGGTCGGAGAGAGACCCAGTACTTC CASSLQGRRETQYF
TRBJ1-4 TRBV7-9 NA NA TGTGCCAGCAGCCCTCAACGAGGGGCGACTAATGAAAAACTGTTTTTT CASSPQRGATNEKLFF
TRBJ1-5 TRBV7-2 many NA TGTGCCAGCAGCTTAGCGCTCGTGAAGGGTAGCAATCAGCCCCAGCATTTT CASSLALVKGSNQPQHF
TRBJ2-1 TRBV29-1 NA NA TGCAGCGTTGAAGATTTGGGGGGGGCCGACAATGAGCAGTTCTTC CSVEDLGGADNEQFF
TRBJ2-3 TRBV7-6 NA NA TGTGCCAGCAGCTTAGTCTCGGGGGCCCCCGGAGATACGCAGTATTTT CASSLVSGAPGDTQYF
TRBJ2-1 TRBV3-1 NA TRBD2 TGTGCCAGCAGCCAAGTTCTAGCGGGGGGTGCAAATGAGCAGTTCTTC CASSQVLAGGANEQFF
TRBJ2-1 TRBV27 NA NA TGTGCCAGCAGTCCCCGGGACACCGGGAGGAGTAATGAGCAGTTCTTC CASSPRDTGRSNEQFF
TRBJ1-1 TRBV12-3/TRBV12-4 many NA TGTGCCAGCAGTTTCGGCAGGGAGGTTGAAGCTTTCTTT CASSFGREVEAFF
TRBJ1-2 TRBV28 NA TRBD1 TGTGCCAGCAGTTCGACAGGGGTGTGGGGCTACACCTTT CASSSTGVWGYTF
TRBJ2-7 TRBV7-6 few NA TGTGCCAGCAGCCCTCAGGACTCTTTCAGGTCGGACGAGCAGTACTTC CASSPQDSFRSDEQYF
TRBJ1-1 TRBV27 NA NA TGTGCCAGCAGTCCCGGGGTGGCGTCTGAAGCTTTCTTT CASSPGVASEAFF